This T cell receptor (beta chain) was profiled in a study of blood T cell repertoires in COVID-19. Overall study: Spain, Italy and the United States supplied samples that represented acute and convalescent COVID-19. In each case, the material was cDNA or gDNA derived from T cells, B-cell-depleted T cells, or PBMCs.

As originally analysed: Reference gene primer amplification gave estimated nucleated cell counts. Measured with immunoSEQ multiplex PCR; TCRdb has only the in-frame clones, and not every one. V and J calls and clone size are as listed in that table; D and trimming were resolved from the DNA. The data contain 88,000 or so clones, about four fifths of them seen just once; the ten biggest clones take up roughly 24%. This CDR3 contains 15 residues. From germline, CDR1 is SGHVS and CDR2 FQNEAQ. Trimming removed 5 bases at V and 5 bases at J, with 16 bases between. What was sequenced was peripheral blood. V and J are TRBV7-8 and TRBJ2-1; D gene ambiguous. The TCR comes from a human donor in a cohort sampled during active COVID-19. The CDR3 DNA sequence: TGTGCCAGCAGCCCCTCCCCGGGTCGCAACAATGAGCAGTTCTTC. Residues: CASSPSPGRNNEQFF.